This T cell receptor beta chain appears in the sequencing data of a study of cytomegalovirus exposure and HLA in healthy donors. In the PCR, 60 Vbeta and 13 Jbeta primers were used. The data were produced by immunoSEQ multiplex PCR, yet TCRdb's version contains in-frame clones alone and is incomplete. The sample contains approximately 150,000 clones, approximately 80% of which appear only once. Sequencing was performed on PBMCs. The clonotype comes from a man younger than 40 in good health and CMV-seropositive.

CDR3 loop: CSARADYGYTF. DNA for the CDR3: TGCAGTGCTAGAGCGGACTATGGCTACACCTTC. The chain is built from TRBV20-1 and TRBJ1-2; D is ambiguous. V shed 1 base and J shed 3 bases, with 3 bases lying between them. Germline CDR1 reads DFQATT; CDR2 reads SNEGSKA (reference sequence). The CDR3 extends over 11 amino acids.